These 29 T cell receptor beta chains were sequenced from one sample in a study of a mutant IDH1 vaccine in newly diagnosed glioma. This table comes from immunoSEQ multiplex PCR, and its TCRdb copy is limited to in-frame clones, with some not included. The sample carries 25,000 to 35,000 clones, roughly nine tenths recorded once. Noted time point: baseline, week 1 (first vaccination visit). Treatment described: pre-vaccination baseline after standard-of-care therapy. This material consisted of PBMCs, taken from a glioma patient treated with radiotherapy, temozolomide or both. All receptors derive from a woman aged 40 to 50 with glioma.

J is TRBJ1-3 and V is TRBV5-1; no reliable D call. The V gene lost 0 bases and the J gene lost 0 bases, with 7 bases spanning the gap. Germline CDR1 and CDR2: SGHRS and YFSETQ. The CDR3 is 15 amino acids. DNA for the CDR3: TGCGCCAGCAGCTTGGACGGAAGCTCTGGAAACACCATATATTTT. Translated: CASSLDGSSGNTIYF.

This sequence joins TRBV4-1 and TRBJ1-1; D possibly corresponds to TRBD1 (6 bases). Germline V CDR1 and CDR2: MGHRA, YSYEKL. This CDR3 is built from 16 residues. The V end was cut by 6 bases, the J end by 1 base, with 18 bases between. The CDR3 region is CASSNRQAHKNTEAFF. CDR3 DNA sequence: TGCGCCAGCAGTAACCGACAGGCCCATAAGAACACTGAAGCTTTCTTT.

The chain links TRBV2 to TRBJ1-1; 10 bases are a match to TRBD1. The CDR3 sequence is 13 residues long. V was clipped by 6 bases and J by 11 bases; unmatched bases: 9. Germline V gene sequence: CDR1 SNHLY, CDR2 FYNNEI. The CDR3 spells CASSSDRGREAFF. CDR3 DNA sequence: TGTGCCAGCAGCTCAGACAGGGGGCGAGAGGCTTTCTTT.

The chain uses TRBV20-1 and TRBJ1-2; no clear D gene. Germline V gene sequence: CDR1 DFQATT, CDR2 SNEGSKA (reference sequence). V gave up 4 bases and J gave up 8 bases, with 11 bases separating them. This CDR3 spans 11 amino acids. Written as DNA, the CDR3 is TGCAGTGCTACCCCCAGTGGAGGCTACACCTTC. It encodes CSATPSGGYTF.

The rearrangement links TRBV9 to TRBJ2-1, with D perhaps TRBD2 (6 bases). Germline CDR1 SGDLS, CDR2 YYNGEE. Trimming left V 4 bases short and J 7 bases short, with 18 bases between. This CDR3 comprises 15 residues. Written as DNA, the CDR3 is TGTGCCAGCAGCCAATCTGGCGGGAATTCAAATGAGCAGTTCTTC. Translation: CASSQSGGNSNEQFF.

This chain connects TRBV5-6 to TRBJ1-2, with 9 bases that match TRBD1. The V and J ends lost 2 bases and 5 bases, in that order; junction bases with no gene match: 7. Germline V gives CDR1 SGHDT, CDR2 YYEEEE. This CDR3 has 15 residues. In nucleotides, the CDR3 is TGTGCCAGCAGCTTCCTTACAGGGGGCCCGTATGGCTACACCTTC. Its translation: CASSFLTGGPYGYTF.

This sequence joins TRBV9 and TRBJ2-3; 14 nucleotides match TRBD2. This CDR3 is 20 amino acids long. Trimming took 2 bases from V and 0 from J; bases not matched to a gene: 11. Per the germline V gene, CDR1 is SGDLS and CDR2 is YYNGEE. As DNA, the CDR3 is TGTGCCAGCAGCGTCGTGGGACTAGCGGGAGAAGGGGCTAGCACAGATACGCAGTATTTT. Its protein product is CASSVVGLAGEGASTDTQYF.

DNA for the CDR3: TGCAGCGTTGCTCAAGGACAGTACACTGAAGCTTTCTTT. It codes for CSVAQGQYTEAFF. This chain connects TRBV29-1 to TRBJ1-1; D is perhaps TRBD1 (6 bases). There are 13 residues in the CDR3. Trimming shortened V by 4 bases and J by 3 bases, and 12 bases separated the two germline ends. Germline V CDR1 and CDR2: SQVTM, ANQGSEA.

The V call is TRBV7-8, the J call TRBJ2-3; TRBD2 matches at 7 bases. CDR1 and CDR2 (germline): SGHVS, FQNEAQ. The CDR3 runs to 17 residues. Trimming at V came to 0 bases and at J to 0 bases, leaving 6 bases not matched to a gene. The CDR3 sequence: CASSLAASGMSTDTQYF. The CDR3 DNA follows: TGTGCCAGCAGCTTAGCCGCTAGCGGTATGAGCACAGATACGCAGTATTTT.

The rearrangement uses TRBV28 and TRBJ2-6; no definite D call. Germline V gene lookup returns CDR1 MDHEN and CDR2 SYDVKM. V gave up 6 bases and J gave up 4 bases, with 16 bases separating them. This CDR3 is 16 amino acids long. The CDR3: CASRVSGDRGANVLTF. CDR3 DNA: TGTGCCAGCAGGGTCTCCGGCGACCGGGGGGCCAACGTCCTGACTTTC.

In its sample, this clone was seen once. CDR3 sequence: CASSEGGMRTGELFF. The CDR3, as DNA: TGCGCCAGCAGTGAAGGAGGCATGAGGACCGGGGAGCTGTTTTTT. This chain connects TRBV10-1 to TRBJ2-2; a weak D match, TRBD2 (5 bases). Deletions cut 3 bases from V and 5 bases from J, with 13 bases between. CDR1 WNHNN and CDR2 SYGVQD come from the germline V gene (reference sequence). The CDR3 has 15 residues.

This rearrangement joins TRBV4-1 to TRBJ2-2; D is possibly TRBD1 (6 bases). The V gene's germline CDR1 is MGHRA and CDR2 YSYEKL. CDR3 length: 15 residues. Trimming shortened V by 1 base and J by 6 bases, and 12 bases separated the two germline ends. For the CDR3, the DNA is TGCGCCAGCAGCCAAGGGCAGGGGCCACCCGGGGAGCTGTTTTTT. This encodes CASSQGQGPPGELFF.

The V and J genes are TRBV5-4 and TRBJ1-1; D possibly corresponds to TRBD1 (5 bases). The CDR3 spans 16 residues. Trimming removed 5 bases from V and 0 bases from J, with 17 bases in between. Looked up from germline, CDR1 is SGHNT and CDR2 is YYREEE (reference sequence). This CDR3 reads CASSQNPGLLNTEAFF. DNA of the CDR3: TGTGCCAGCAGTCAAAATCCGGGACTCCTGAACACTGAAGCTTTCTTT.

The chain uses TRBV4-2 and TRBJ2-1, with 8 positions matching TRBD2. Germline V gene lookup returns CDR1 LGHNA and CDR2 YNFKEQ. The CDR3 has 16 amino acids. After removal of 0 bases from V and 6 bases from J, the junction contained 7 bases not matched to a gene. CDR3 bases: TGTGCCAGCAGCCAAGATCCCTCCGGGGGGGCCAATGAGCAGTTCTTC. As protein: CASSQDPSGGANEQFF.

V and J are TRBV5-6 and TRBJ1-2; 7 bases are a match to TRBD1. V shed 3 bases and J 3 bases; nucleotides not matched to a gene: 2. CDR1 and CDR2 (germline): SGHDT, YYEEEE. The CDR3 has 13 residues. This chain's CDR3 is CASSSGQHYGYTF. The CDR3 DNA follows: TGTGCCAGCAGCTCGGGACAGCACTATGGCTACACCTTC.

The rearrangement uses TRBV9 and TRBJ2-4; 7 bases are shared with TRBD2. Unmatched junction bases numbered 12, after V lost 0 bases and J lost 0 bases. This CDR3 contains 19 residues. Looked up from germline, CDR1 is SGDLS and CDR2 is YYNGEE. CDR3 sequence (DNA): TGTGCCAGCAGCGTAGAGTCTGGCGGGAGAGACGTAGCCAAAAACATTCAGTACTTC. Encoded protein: CASSVESGGRDVAKNIQYF. The full variable domain, completed using reference TRBV9 and TRBJ2-4, is DSGVTQTPKHLITATGQRVTLRCSPRSGDLSVYWYQQSLDQGLQFLIQYYNGEERAKGNILERFSAQQFPDLHSELNLSSLELGDSALYFCASSVESGGRDVAKNIQYFGAGTRLSVL.

The chain joins TRBV10-3 to TRBJ2-7; 10 nucleotides align to TRBD1. Germline assignment: CDR1 ENHRY and CDR2 SYGVKD. The ends lost 2 bases at V and 2 bases at J; junction bases unmatched: 0. The CDR3 has 14 amino acids. The CDR3 DNA reads as TGTGCCATCAGTGAGGACAGGGGGCCCTACGAGCAGTACTTC. It is translated as CAISEDRGPYEQYF.

The rearrangement uses TRBV18 and TRBJ1-1, with 8 bases identical to TRBD1. The V and J ends lost 4 bases and 4 bases, in that order; junction bases with no gene match: 8. CDR1 KGHSH and CDR2 LQKENI come from the germline V gene. CDR3 length: 15 residues. The CDR3 is CASSQSDRVITEAFF. The CDR3 DNA is TGTGCCAGCTCACAGTCGGACAGGGTAATCACTGAAGCTTTCTTT.

This clone was recorded a few times. The chain is built from TRBV6-5 and TRBJ2-2; D is unclear. V dropped 2 bases and J dropped 4 bases, with 11 bases sitting between them. This CDR3 spans 15 amino acids. In germline, CDR1 is MNHEY, CDR2 SVGAGI. DNA for the CDR3: TGTGCCAGCAGTTACAAGGTTTCCTTCACCGGGGAGCTGTTTTTT. Residues: CASSYKVSFTGELFF.

The chain combines TRBV10-1 with TRBJ2-1; TRBD2 might be the D (5 bases). The CDR3 loop spans 12 amino acids. The ends were cut back, 4 bases at V and 6 bases at J, with 7 bases in the middle. Germline values: CDR1 WNHNN, CDR2 SYGVQD (reference sequence). CDR3 sequence: CASSGRGNEQFF. The CDR3 coding sequence is TGCGCCAGCAGTGGACGGGGCAATGAGCAGTTCTTC.

This rearrangement joins TRBV7-4 to TRBJ1-4; a possible D gene is TRBD1 (6 bases). This CDR3 has 14 amino acids. The germline V and J ends were trimmed by 5 bases and 4 bases, with 11 bases remaining between them. The V gene's germline CDR1 is SGHVT and CDR2 SQSDAQ. The CDR3 sequence is CASSLDSHNEKLFF. The CDR3, as DNA: TGTGCCAGCAGCCTGGACAGCCATAATGAAAAACTGTTTTTT.

The chain employs TRBV7-6 and TRBJ1-6; D gene unclear. With 4 bases removed from V and 2 bases from J, the gap between germline ends came to 18 bases. Per the germline V gene, CDR1 is SGHVS and CDR2 is FNYEAQ. This CDR3 spans 18 amino acids. The CDR3 nucleotides read TGTGCCAGCAGCTCGGACTTCAACCCAAATCCCTATAATTCACCCCTCCACTTT. Translated: CASSSDFNPNPYNSPLHF.

The chain employs TRBV6-5 and TRBJ2-2, with 7 positions matching TRBD2. The V and J ends lost 0 bases and 6 bases, in that order; junction bases with no gene match: 7. Looked up from germline, CDR1 is MNHEY and CDR2 is SVGAGI. The CDR3 contains 16 residues. The CDR3 DNA is TGTGCCAGCAGTTACTCGAACGGGAGGCTAGCCGGGGAGCTGTTTTTT. This sequence encodes CASSYSNGRLAGELFF.

Here the CDR3 reads CASSPRTGGGYGYTF. CDR3 coding DNA: TGTGCCAGCAGCCCCCGGACAGGGGGCGGCTATGGCTACACCTTC. The rearrangement links TRBV13 to TRBJ1-2; 11 bases are a match to TRBD1. The CDR3 covers 15 residues. The junction had 6 bases not matched to a gene; V was cut back by 5 bases and J by 4 bases. Germline assignment: CDR1 PRHDT and CDR2 FYEKMQ (reference sequence). The full variable domain, rest sourced from reference TRBV13 and TRBJ1-2, is AAGVIQSPRHLIKEKRETATLKCYPIPRHDTVYWYQQGPGQDPQFLISFYEKMQSDKGSIPDRFSAQQFSDYHSELNMSSLELGDSALYFCASSPRTGGGYGYTFGSGTRLTVV.

This clone was seen a single time. The chain couples TRBV7-2 to TRBJ1-2; D unresolved. Germline V CDR1 and CDR2: SGHTA, FQGNSA. The CDR3 runs to 13 residues. V was pared by 4 bases and J by 3 bases, with 9 bases between. CDR3 region: CASSSDGDYGYTF. The DNA for the CDR3 is TGTGCCAGCAGCTCGGACGGGGACTATGGCTACACCTTC.

The table lists this clone with a count of one. J is TRBJ2-3 and V is TRBV6-6; 13 nucleotides align to TRBD2. The CDR3 spans 16 residues. CDR1 MNHNY and CDR2 SVGAGI come from the germline V gene (reference sequence). With 4 bases clipped from V and 4 bases from J, the junction kept 5 bases outside the gene matches. DNA for the CDR3: TGTGCCAGCAGTTCAGGGACTAGCGGGGCCGCAGATACGCAGTATTTT. Translation: CASSSGTSGAADTQYF.

V and J are TRBV18 and TRBJ1-2; 10 bases are shared with TRBD1. Looked up from germline, CDR1 is KGHSH and CDR2 is LQKENI. J was trimmed by 4 bases and V by 3 bases; bases with no gene match: 5. The CDR3 totals 15 residues. The CDR3 loop is CASSPGQGVSYGYTF. The CDR3 nucleotides are TGTGCCAGCTCACCCGGACAGGGGGTGAGCTATGGCTACACCTTC.

The chain links TRBV11-1 to TRBJ1-1; D remains ambiguous. CDR3 length: 14 residues. V lost 8 bases, J lost 0 bases, and 13 bases lay in between. CDR1 is SGHAT and CDR2 is FQDESV in the germline V gene (reference sequence). The CDR3 is CASRPTALNTEAFF. The CDR3 nucleotides are TGTGCCAGCCGTCCGACTGCACTGAACACTGAAGCTTTCTTT.

The gene calls are TRBV4-1 and TRBJ1-1; the match to TRBD1 covers 12 bases. Unmatched junction bases numbered 21, after V lost 2 bases and J lost 5 bases. The CDR3 consists of 21 residues. The germline gives CDR1 MGHRA, CDR2 YSYEKL. The CDR3 loop is CASSQWGRDRGPYKSSTEAFF. DNA for the CDR3: TGCGCCAGCAGCCAATGGGGTCGGGACAGGGGGCCGTATAAATCGAGTACTGAAGCTTTCTTT.